The 21 T cell receptor beta chains below come from one sample, sequenced in a study of naive and memory T cell subsets (dated by TCRdb to 2015 to 2018). The receptor library was made with UMI-ligation and nested PCR. The listed sequencing device is Illumina MiSeq. The beta constant-region primer was an equimolar mix of two oligonucleotides covering both TRBC1 and TRBC2. Four rounds of PCR, combining the SP2 primer with nested alpha and beta constant-region primers, were used to amplify the ligated cDNA. TCRdb reworked the public reads: Q25 trimming with fastp, MiXCR clone assembly, productive beta chains retained. Rows with a matching CDR3 protein are joined into one entry that keeps the most common DNA and genes. Here the sample has 15,000 to 20,000 distinct CDR3 sequences; roughly 8.7% occur a single time. The leading ten clones occupy 23% of the sample. Sequencing was carried out using central memory CD8+ T cells from blood. Per the publication, the cell subset or site label means: central memory, CD45RA- CD27+. Receptors were obtained from a human donor in good health.

This clonotype was observed at least ten times. J is TRBJ1-1 and V is TRBV12-3 or TRBV12-4, with unresolved D. The V end was cut by 3 bases, the J end by 4 bases, with 3 bases between. The CDR3 runs 11 residues. The CDR3 nucleotides are TGTGCCAGCAGTTTTGCCACTGAAGCTTTCTTT. This codes for CASSFATEAFF.

In this sample, this clonotype turned up a few times. The V call is TRBV12-3 or TRBV12-4, the J call TRBJ2-7; D remains ambiguous. Trimming left V 6 bases short and J 6 bases short, with 12 bases between. This CDR3 spans 12 amino acids. CDR3 sequence: CASSSLVSEQYF. The CDR3, as DNA: TGTGCCAGCAGCTCCCTCGTGAGCGAGCAGTACTTC.

The gene calls are TRBV2 and TRBJ2-3, with D perhaps matching TRBD2 (6 bases). The V end was cut by 9 bases, the J end by 7 bases, with 26 bases between. CDR1 and CDR2 from the germline V gene are SNHLY and FYNNEI. The CDR3 contains 16 residues. The CDR3 protein is CASQKPGTPGENTQYF. The DNA of the CDR3 is TGTGCCAGTCAAAAGCCGGGGACCCCGGGAGAGAATACGCAGTATTTT.

This chain links TRBV30 with TRBJ2-1, with unresolved D. The CDR3 contains 11 residues. V dropped 5 bases and J dropped 2 bases, with 4 bases sitting between them. Germline-derived CDR1 and CDR2 are GTSNPN and SVGIG (reference sequence). The CDR3 region has the DNA TGTGCCTGGGGGACCTACAATGAGCAGTTCTTC. Its protein is CAWGTYNEQFF.

V and J are TRBV5-6 and TRBJ1-2; D call uncertain. CDR1 is SGHDT, CDR2 YYEEEE, per germline. V was clipped by 2 bases and J by 7 bases, with 9 bases between them. The CDR3 is 12 residues long. The CDR3 protein is CASSFLGGGYTF. The CDR3 region has the DNA TGTGCCAGCAGCTTTCTGGGTGGTGGCTACACCTTC.

The table lists this clonotype with a count of one. A much larger clone lies one base from this, so it may be a read error. The chain has TRBV5-6 and TRBJ2-1; D is possibly TRBD1 (5 bases). This CDR3 comprises 15 residues. Germline CDR1 is SGHDT and CDR2 is YYEEEE. V shed 0 bases and J shed 7 bases, with 14 bases lying between them. Here the CDR3 reads CASSLGLDRSNEQFF. The CDR3 region has the DNA TGTGCCAGCAGCTTGGGTCTAGACAGATCGAATGAGCAGTTCTTC.

This clonotype was detected ten times or more. V usage is TRBV7-9 and J usage is TRBJ1-1, with 8 bases identical to TRBD1. The CDR3 runs 12 residues. Per the germline V gene, CDR1 is SEHNR and CDR2 is FQNEAQ (reference sequence). The ends lost 8 bases at V and 5 bases at J; junction bases unmatched: 4. CDR3 sequence: CASQGAETEAFF. DNA of the CDR3: TGTGCCAGCCAGGGGGCGGAAACTGAAGCTTTCTTT.

This clonotype was observed many times. The chain has TRBV20-1 and TRBJ1-5, with TRBD1 identical over 7 bases. Per germline, CDR1 DFQATT and CDR2 SNEGSKA (reference sequence). The trim removed 0 bases at V and 3 bases at J, leaving 8 bases unmatched. The CDR3 has 16 amino acids. CDR3 DNA sequence: TGCAGTGCTAGAGATTGGGGACAGTCTTCCAATCAGCCCCAGCATTTT. The encoded protein is CSARDWGQSSNQPQHF.

The CDR3: CASTPEGREAFF. In nucleotides, the CDR3 is TGTGCCAGCACCCCCGAGGGGCGTGAAGCTTTCTTT. The chain recombines TRBV7-9 with TRBJ1-1; a weak D match, TRBD1 (5 bases). Germline lookup yields CDR1 SEHNR and CDR2 FQNEAQ (reference sequence). The V end was cut by 7 bases, the J end by 7 bases, with 13 bases between. CDR3 length equals 12 residues.

This clonotype was seen many times. V and J are TRBV9 and TRBJ2-1, with TRBD1 identical over 7 bases. Looked up from germline, CDR1 is SGDLS and CDR2 is YYNGEE. The junction had 7 bases not matched to a gene; V was cut back by 3 bases and J by 7 bases. This CDR3 contains 14 residues. This CDR3 reads CASSADRAWNEQFF. As DNA, the CDR3 is TGTGCCAGCAGCGCTGACAGGGCGTGGAATGAGCAGTTCTTC. Looking up the rest from reference TRBV9 and TRBJ2-1 gives the full variable domain: DSGVTQTPKHLITATGQRVTLRCSPRSGDLSVYWYQQSLDQGLQFLIQYYNGEERAKGNILERFSAQQFPDLHSELNLSSLELGDSALYFCASSADRAWNEQFFGPGTRLTVL.

Many counts were recorded for this clonotype. The chain recombines TRBV6-4 with TRBJ2-3; D gene ambiguous. V gave up 2 bases and J gave up 0 bases, with 3 bases separating them. This CDR3 is 13 amino acids long. Germline CDR1 and CDR2: MRHNA and SNTAGT. CDR3 coding DNA: TGTGCCAGCAGTGACGCTAGCACAGATACGCAGTATTTT. This gives the protein CASSDASTDTQYF.

The chain employs TRBV5-4 and TRBJ2-7, with 10 bases that match TRBD1. Germline V CDR1 and CDR2: SGHNT, YYREEE (reference sequence). The ends lost 2 bases at V and 5 bases at J; junction bases unmatched: 16. This CDR3 spans 18 amino acids. CDR3 nucleotide sequence: TGTGCCAGCAGCTTAGCGGATGGTTGGGGACAGGGGAAAAACGAGCAGTACTTC. Protein: CASSLADGWGQGKNEQYF.

A word on this clonotype: A much larger clonotype is one base distant, so this may be a read error. V gene TRBV21-1 combines with J gene TRBJ2-3; the D call in the table, TRBD1, was not verified against the DNA. TRBV21-1 is annotated as a pseudogene. This CDR3 spans 16 amino acids. CDR3 residues: CASSKGRTGGADTQYF. The DNA for the CDR3 is TGTGCCAGCAGCAAAGGGAGGACAGGGGGCGCAGATACGCAGTATTTT.

A word on this clonotype: A much more abundant neighbour one base away suggests this may be a read error. The rearrangement uses TRBV12-3 or TRBV12-4 and TRBJ2-3; TRBD2 is a possible D gene (7 bases). With 10 bases removed from V and 1 base from J, the gap between germline ends came to 15 bases. The CDR3 is 14 residues long. This CDR3 reads CANGGLAGTDTQYF. The CDR3 DNA follows: TGTGCCAACGGGGGGCTAGCGGGCACAGATACGCAGTATTTT.

This clonotype was recorded a few times. This rearrangement joins TRBV7-9 to TRBJ2-7, with D perhaps matching TRBD1 (8 bases). Germline CDR1 SEHNR, CDR2 FQNEAQ (reference sequence). This CDR3 region has 16 residues. Trimming shortened V by 5 bases and J by 5 bases, and 22 bases separated the two germline ends. Here the CDR3 DNA reads TGTGCCAGCAGCCCCGATGGGGGGGACAGGAGGGACGAGCAGTACTTC. Translating it yields CASSPDGGDRRDEQYF. The full variable domain, its missing parts supplied by reference TRBV7-9 and TRBJ2-7, is DTGVSQNPRHKITKRGQNVTFRCDPISEHNRLYWYRQTLGQGPEFLTYFQNEAQLEKSRLLSDRFSAERPKGSFSTLEIQRTEQGDSAMYLCASSPDGGDRRDEQYFGPGTRLTVT.

The chain uses TRBV7-9 and TRBJ2-7, with D maybe TRBD1 (6 bases). Germline-derived CDR1 and CDR2 are SEHNR and FQNEAQ (reference sequence). Trimming took off 5 bases at V and 2 bases at J, with 10 bases between the two ends. The CDR3 length is 13 residues. This CDR3 reads CASSPRTAYEQYF. The CDR3 nucleotides are TGTGCCAGCAGCCCCCGGACAGCCTACGAGCAGTACTTC.

This clonotype was observed a few times. The chain carries TRBV19 and TRBJ2-1; 10 bases match TRBD2. The trim removed 8 bases at V and 6 bases at J, leaving 7 bases unmatched. CDR3 length equals 14 residues. Germline V gene sequence: CDR1 LNHDA, CDR2 SQIVND (reference sequence). The CDR3 spells CASCGLAESNEQFF. The CDR3 coding sequence is TGTGCCAGTTGTGGACTAGCGGAATCCAATGAGCAGTTCTTC.

The chain is built from TRBV11-2 and TRBJ2-3; D gene uncertain. V shed 3 bases and J shed 5 bases, with 6 bases lying between them. Germline CDR1 reads SGHAT; CDR2 reads FQNNGV. CDR3 length equals 12 residues. This CDR3 reads CASSFRGDTQYF. The CDR3 DNA sequence: TGTGCCAGCAGCTTCCGAGGAGATACGCAGTATTTT.

The sample holds a few counts of this clonotype. The chain recombines TRBV6-4 with TRBJ1-5, with 8 bases aligning to TRBD1. The J segment lost 0 bases and the V segment lost 4 bases, leaving 2 bases of the junction unmatched. This CDR3 spans 15 amino acids. Germline V gene data show CDR1 as MRHNA and CDR2 as SNTAGT. CDR3 sequence (DNA): TGTGCCAGCAGTGTGACAGGGGATAGCAATCAGCCCCAGCATTTT. It encodes CASSVTGDSNQPQHF.

This clonotype was observed a few times. The chain employs TRBV20-1 and TRBJ1-1; D possibly corresponds to TRBD1 (5 bases). This CDR3 has 14 amino acids. V lost 6 bases, J lost 3 bases, and 17 bases lay in between. Germline V gives CDR1 DFQATT, CDR2 SNEGSKA (reference sequence). The CDR3 sequence is CSARPYGGYTEAFF. The CDR3 bases are TGCAGTGCGAGACCGTATGGGGGGTACACTGAAGCTTTCTTT.

In its sample, this clonotype was seen a few times. This chain uses TRBV4-3 with TRBJ1-1; tentative D call: TRBD1 (6 bases). This CDR3 spans 15 amino acids. Trimming stripped 0 bases from V and 5 bases from J, with 13 bases between. CDR1 and CDR2 (germline): LGHNA, YSLEER. DNA of the CDR3: TGCGCCAGCAGCCAAGATGAGGGGGGCTGGACTGAAGCTTTCTTT. Protein sequence: CASSQDEGGWTEAFF.